This T cell receptor beta chain was captured in a study of T cells after yellow fever vaccination. Study-level information: With SMART-Seq v4 Ultra Low Input, the fractions containing low cell numbers were prepared. Study-level points and caveats: CD4 and CD8 compartments shared a small share of clonotypes, likely from convergent recombination.

V was pared by 0 bases and J by 7 bases, with 12 bases of the junction left unmatched. CDR1 and CDR2 from the germline V gene are MDHEN and SYDVKM. The length of the CDR3 is 17 residues. This clonotype was observed a handful of times. What it recognizes is unknown. TCRdb called the 5' RACE reads again in MiXCR, with one record for every CDR3 protein. Of 450,000 to 550,000 distinct CDR3 sequences listed, about a fifth are singletons. Material: PBMCs, obtained 15 days after the yellow fever booster vaccination. This rearrangement joins TRBV28 to TRBJ2-5; 9 bases line up with TRBD1. The sequence derives from a man aged 25-45 years who received the YFV17D yellow fever vaccine. CDR3 bases: TGTGCCAGCAGTTTATGGCAGGGGGGGACAGGGTCTCGGACCCAGTACTTC. It specifies CASSLWQGGTGSRTQYF.